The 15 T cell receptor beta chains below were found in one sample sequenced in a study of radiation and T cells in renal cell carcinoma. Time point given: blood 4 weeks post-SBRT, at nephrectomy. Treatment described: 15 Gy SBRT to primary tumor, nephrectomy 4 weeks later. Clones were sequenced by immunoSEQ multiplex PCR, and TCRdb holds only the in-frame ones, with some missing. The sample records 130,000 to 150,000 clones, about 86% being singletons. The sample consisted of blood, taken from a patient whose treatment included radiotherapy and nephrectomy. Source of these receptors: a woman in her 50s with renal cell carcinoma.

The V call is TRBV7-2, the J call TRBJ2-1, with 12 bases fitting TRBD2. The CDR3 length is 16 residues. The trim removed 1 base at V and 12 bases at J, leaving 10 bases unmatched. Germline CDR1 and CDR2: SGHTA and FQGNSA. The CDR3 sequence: CASSLGATSGSLGQFF. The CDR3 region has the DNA TGTGCCAGCAGCTTAGGGGCGACTAGCGGGAGTCTAGGGCAGTTCTTC.

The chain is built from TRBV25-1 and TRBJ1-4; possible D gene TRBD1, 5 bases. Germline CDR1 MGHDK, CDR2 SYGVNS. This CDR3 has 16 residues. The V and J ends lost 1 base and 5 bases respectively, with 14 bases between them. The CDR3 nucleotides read TGTGCCAGCAGTGAATCGGGACTCTTAGGAAATGAAAAACTGTTTTTT. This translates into CASSESGLLGNEKLFF.

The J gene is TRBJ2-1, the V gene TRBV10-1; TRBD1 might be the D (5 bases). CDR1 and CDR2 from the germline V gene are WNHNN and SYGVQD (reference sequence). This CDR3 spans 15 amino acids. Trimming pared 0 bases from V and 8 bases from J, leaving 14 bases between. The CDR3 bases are TGCGCCAGCAGTGAGTCGACAGTTCTGGACGATGAGCAGTTCTTC. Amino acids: CASSESTVLDDEQFF.

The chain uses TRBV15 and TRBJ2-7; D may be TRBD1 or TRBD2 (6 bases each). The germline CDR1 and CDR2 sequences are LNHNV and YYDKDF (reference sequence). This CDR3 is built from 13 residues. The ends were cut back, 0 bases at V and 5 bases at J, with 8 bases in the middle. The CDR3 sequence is CATSRDGGHEQYF. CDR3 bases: TGTGCCACCAGCAGAGACGGGGGCCACGAGCAGTACTTC.

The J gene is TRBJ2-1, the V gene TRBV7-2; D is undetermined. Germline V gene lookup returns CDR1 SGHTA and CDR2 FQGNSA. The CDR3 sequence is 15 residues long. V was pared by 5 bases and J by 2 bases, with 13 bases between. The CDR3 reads CASSPDTYPYNEQFF. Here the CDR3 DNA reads TGTGCCAGCAGCCCAGACACGTACCCCTACAATGAGCAGTTCTTC.

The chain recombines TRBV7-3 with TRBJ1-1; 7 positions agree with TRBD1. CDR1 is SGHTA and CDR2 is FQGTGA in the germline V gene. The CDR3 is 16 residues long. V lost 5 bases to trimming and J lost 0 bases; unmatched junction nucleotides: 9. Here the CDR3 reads CASSPSGGTMNTEAFF. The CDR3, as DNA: TGTGCCAGCAGCCCCTCAGGGGGGACAATGAACACTGAAGCTTTCTTT.

The CDR3 region has the DNA TGTGCCAGTAGGACCTCAGCGGGTCCATCCTACAATGAGCAGTTCTTC. Protein sequence: CASRTSAGPSYNEQFF. This chain joins TRBV19 and TRBJ2-1; D perhaps matches TRBD2 (6 bases). This CDR3 is built from 16 residues. Germline CDR1 is LNHDA and CDR2 is SQIVND (reference sequence). Trimming took off 6 bases at V and 1 base at J, with 16 bases between the two ends.

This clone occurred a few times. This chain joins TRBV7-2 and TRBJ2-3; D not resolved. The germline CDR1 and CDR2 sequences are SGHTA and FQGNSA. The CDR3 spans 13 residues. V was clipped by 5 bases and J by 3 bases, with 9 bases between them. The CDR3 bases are TGTGCCAGCAGCCCCCCCTCAACAGATACGCAGTATTTT. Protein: CASSPPSTDTQYF.

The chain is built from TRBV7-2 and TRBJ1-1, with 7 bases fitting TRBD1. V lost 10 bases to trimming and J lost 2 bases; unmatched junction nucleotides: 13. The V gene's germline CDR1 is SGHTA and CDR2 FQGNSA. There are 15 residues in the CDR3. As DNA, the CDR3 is TGTGCCACCCAAAGGGGGAGGGGGCGAAACACTGAAGCTTTCTTT. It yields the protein CATQRGRGRNTEAFF.

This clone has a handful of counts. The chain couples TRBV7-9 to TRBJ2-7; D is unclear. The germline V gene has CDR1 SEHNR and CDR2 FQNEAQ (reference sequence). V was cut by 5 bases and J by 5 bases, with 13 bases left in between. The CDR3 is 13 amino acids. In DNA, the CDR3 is TGTGCCAGCAGCCTCTATTCGCTCGACGAGCAGTACTTC. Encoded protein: CASSLYSLDEQYF.

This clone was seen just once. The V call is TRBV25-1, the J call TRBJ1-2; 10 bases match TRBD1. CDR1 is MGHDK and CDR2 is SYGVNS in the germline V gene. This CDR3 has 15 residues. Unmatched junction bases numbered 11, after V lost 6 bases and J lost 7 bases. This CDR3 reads CASRTGTGDLSGYTF. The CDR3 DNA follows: TGTGCCAGCAGAACCGGGACAGGGGATCTCTCTGGCTACACCTTC.

CDR3 residues: CAISESAGGTDTQYF. CDR3 nucleotides: TGTGCCATCAGTGAGTCAGCGGGAGGCACAGATACGCAGTATTTT. This sequence joins TRBV10-3 and TRBJ2-3; 8 bases are a match to TRBD2. After removal of 0 bases from V and 1 base from J, the junction contained 0 bases not matched to a gene. The CDR3 length is 15 residues. Looked up from germline, CDR1 is ENHRY and CDR2 is SYGVKD.

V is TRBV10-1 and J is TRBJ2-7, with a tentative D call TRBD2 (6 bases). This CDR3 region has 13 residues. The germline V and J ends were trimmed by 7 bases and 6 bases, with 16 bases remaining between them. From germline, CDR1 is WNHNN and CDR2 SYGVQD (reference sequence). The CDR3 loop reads CASTKGQGGEQYF. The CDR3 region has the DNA TGCGCCAGCACCAAGGGGCAGGGAGGCGAGCAGTACTTC.

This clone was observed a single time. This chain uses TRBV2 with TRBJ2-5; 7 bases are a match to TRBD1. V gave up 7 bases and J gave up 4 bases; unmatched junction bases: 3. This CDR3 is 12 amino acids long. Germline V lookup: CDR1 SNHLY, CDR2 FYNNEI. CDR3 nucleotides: TGTGCCAGCAACCCAGGGGGAGAGACCCAGTACTTC. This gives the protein CASNPGGETQYF. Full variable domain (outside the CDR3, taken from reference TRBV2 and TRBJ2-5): EPEVTQTPSHQVTQMGQEVILRCVPISNHLYFYWYRQILGQKVEFLVSFYNNEISEKSEIFDDQFSVERPDGSNFTLKIRSTKLEDSAMYFCASNPGGETQYFGPGTRLLVL.

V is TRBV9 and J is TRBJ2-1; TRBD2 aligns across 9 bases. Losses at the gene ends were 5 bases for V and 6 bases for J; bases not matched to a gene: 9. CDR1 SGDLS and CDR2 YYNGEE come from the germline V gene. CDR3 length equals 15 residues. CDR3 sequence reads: CASRRGGTSSNEQFF. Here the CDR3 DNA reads TGTGCCAGCAGGAGGGGCGGGACTAGCAGCAATGAGCAGTTCTTC.